This T cell receptor beta chain was recovered during a study of cytomegalovirus exposure and HLA in healthy donors (dated by TCRdb to the late 2010s). Broadly, across the study: According to an earlier analysis of several hundred of the donors, about 179 million T cells yielded 100 million or so unique TCR beta sequences and about 300 Gb of sequence data. The T cell repertoires of around 670 subjects were profiled by immunosequencing and related to cytomegalovirus serostatus. An earlier analysis of some 500 of the donors applied high-throughput TCR beta sequencing to assess whether each TCR beta V gene segment acted as functional or pseudogenic. All discovery cohort repertoires had been generated on a single sequencing platform. Around 320 gigabases of sequencing data and around 87 million unique TCR sequences were included in an early release covering under 650 HLA-typed donors. The number of typed donors differed by locus: about 620-640 for A, B, C, DRB1 and DQB1; some 500 for DQA1; approximately 600 for DPA1; and roughly 470 for DPB1. Both class I and class II loci were covered by HLA typing, at four-digit resolution. Because of strong linkage in the cohort, four or five DR-DQ haplotypes were treated as single units for association and clustering. Besides the first cohort of around 700 subjects, a separate validation cohort made up of 120 different subjects was used. To predict cytomegalovirus infection status, the study brought together high-throughput TCR immunosequencing, statistical association of individual TCRs with disease status, and machine learning. A later genetic analysis took genome-wide SNP genotypes for about 65% of the 666 donors and used that subset as a discovery cohort. The later analysis used no new phenotypic data to find candidate immune exposures, relying instead on TCR beta sequences and their occurrence across donors. Among around 400 genotyped donors of the cohort, an average of roughly 240,000 unique TCR beta nucleotide sequences were sequenced per donor, roughly 18% of them non-productive. The study aimed to test whether cataloging public T cell receptors could reveal signatures of past pathogen exposure. Donor age, sex, ethnicity and CMV serostatus were compiled together with the repertoire data. A later analysis re-analyzed previously published TCR beta repertoires from 666 donors and added high-resolution HLA genotyping to study TCR occurrence patterns. Among the roughly 430 genotyped donors, around 79% belonged to the genetic ancestry cluster associated with self-reported Caucasian donors. Overall study outcomes, separate from this receptor: Immune exposure information for the cohort was limited to CMV serostatus. A later genetic analysis reported fewer N-insertions in productive TCRs among donors in an Asian-associated ancestry cluster than the roughly 640-donor mean. A cluster of highly shared sequence variants was judged likely to represent a technical artifact of the sequencing pipeline. A further reported finding was that TCR beta sequences accurately predicted the HLA-A and HLA-B alleles for most subjects in the first cohort. In an earlier analysis of about 600 of the donors, most TCR beta V segments appeared in productive rearrangements about 87% or about 30% of the time, broadly matching IMGT annotations. In both the original and validation cohorts, the classifier was reported to diagnose cytomegalovirus status with high specificity and sensitivity. Because some donors lacked HLA typing at each locus, the association tests relied only on the typed subset. Strong co-occurrence of HLA alleles, especially DR and DQ, made assigning TCR associations to individual alleles difficult. While some public TCRs were present in many individuals, most TCR sequences turned up only very rarely across donors. The study gave a list of under 200 TCR beta chains associated with cytomegalovirus. The cohort was sequenced for TCR beta chains only, and without alpha or paired-chain data the features that could be detected were limited. Sequencing depth was assumed to be roughly uniform across donors in the presence/absence analyses, though that assumption may not hold. A later analysis found that TCR association rates varied across HLA loci, with DRB1 alleles showing the most associated TCRs and HLA-C alleles the fewest. In a later genetic analysis, a missense DCLRE1C variant was associated with V-gene and J-gene trimming of TCR beta chains, and the association was replicated in an independent cohort. In vitro tests confirmed that a few of the cytomegalovirus-associated TCR beta chains recognize cytomegalovirus antigens. At a false discovery rate of 0.05, a later analysis linked some 18,000 TCR beta sequences to specific HLA alleles. Compared with equally common non-associated chains, HLA-associated TCR beta chains in a later analysis were more clonally expanded and had lower generation probabilities. Most CMV-associated TCR beta chains appeared to be HLA-restricted in a later analysis, and the HLA associations seemed to be driven largely by CMV exposure. A later analysis reported that several top co-occurrence clusters appeared linked to parvovirus B19, influenza, CMV and Epstein-Barr virus. Correlated functional status among segregating V segments might be attributable to linkage disequilibrium, but an unknown experimental factor could not be ruled out. The 87-base-pair reads could not distinguish some IMGT-functional V segments, including TRBV6-2 and TRBV6-3, so those segments were excluded. It was suggested by the authors that the approach could potentially be generalized to other disease states and immunological phenotypes. Over 15 rarely observed V segments, including chromosome 9 orphons, were excluded from the earlier analysis of almost 600 of the donors because counts were too low.

The cohort was made up of 666 healthy bone marrow donors. Cohort members were all nominally healthy when sampled, although unrecorded immune exposures were likely present. The donor was CMV seropositive and was included in the group of 250 to 350 seropositive cohort members. Each donor provided a peripheral blood sample, and peripheral blood mononuclear cells were used for TCR beta sequencing. Genomic DNA was extracted from the blood cell samples with the Qiagen DNeasy Blood Extraction Kit. On this clone itself: Its antigen specificity is not known. Within one base of it there is no much larger clone, and no base qualities were kept.

The germline V gene specifies SGHRS as CDR1 and YFSETQ as CDR2. Measured from the cysteine to the phenylalanine, the CDR3 is 16 residues long. Kept here is only the CDR3 DNA, which spans 48 bases and is read in frame from base 1. V lost 4 bases and J lost 2 bases; the stretch between them is 16 bases long. The library was made by the immunoSEQ multiplex PCR assay. A mixture of 60 forward primers for TCR Vbeta segments and 13 reverse primers for TCR Jbeta segments was used in the multiplex PCR. A multiplex PCR assay on genomic DNA amplified the CDR3 region of rearranged TCR beta genes. On the Illumina HiSeq System, the amplified TCR beta libraries were sequenced as 87-base-pair reads. The study's processing was this. A later analysis counted about 80 million unique TCR beta chains across the 690 or so repertoires, and some 11 million of these chains were shared by at least two donors. Raw reads were error-corrected and collapsed into unique sequences with a nearest-neighbor algorithm that merged closely related sequences to remove PCR and sequencing errors. V, D and J gene segments were assigned by aligning CDR3 sequences to IMGT reference sequences. For a sequence to be retained, a match of at least six nucleotides to both a V gene segment and a J gene segment was required. Rearrangements were classified as productive when the CDR3 lacked stop codons and remained in frame with V and J, and all other rearrangements were classified as non-productive. Following IMGT convention, CDR3 was defined as the stretch from the second conserved V-encoded cysteine to the conserved J-encoded phenylalanine. In an earlier analysis of more than 550 of the donors, sequences lacking an unambiguous match to a single V gene segment were excluded. An earlier analysis of approximately 590 of the donors classified V segments as functional when productive rearrangements were above 56.7% and as segregating when the standard deviation between donors was above 5%. A statistical classification framework was built to diagnose cytomegalovirus status from the catalog of TCR beta chain sequences. In a later analysis, TCR nucleotide sequences were compared against IMGT/GENE-DB human TR gene sequences so that V and J genes could be assigned. Using the TCRdist pipeline, a later analysis assigned CDR3 sequences along with most-parsimonious VDJ recombination scenarios. In a later analysis, each TCR beta chain was defined by its CDR3 amino acid sequence together with its V-gene family, and reads without a unique V-gene family were excluded. In a later analysis, 450 to 600 highly shared, low-generation-probability nucleotide sequences were removed to address suspected cross-contamination and a sequencing artifact. In a later analysis, a clonal expansion index for each public chain was calculated from normalized within-repertoire ranks of inferred template counts. In a later analysis, generation probabilities were computed using a VDJ recombination model fitted to out-of-frame rearrangements, and the results were checked against IGoR. In a later analysis, hypergeometric tests were used to score TCR-TCR, TCR-HLA and TCR-CMV co-occurrence, with a repertoire-size bias correction applied to TCR pairs. A later analysis estimated false discovery rates by permuting HLA or CMV assignments 20 times. In a later analysis, co-occurring TCRs were grouped with DBSCAN, and TCRdist sequence similarity was added when clustering was performed within HLA-allele-positive subsets. For co-occurrence clustering, repertoires with fewer than 30,000 or more than 120,000 public chains were excluded, along with about five repertoires with anomalous nucleotide sharing. TCRdb holds this immuneACCESS table with in-frame rearrangements only. Some clones are missing; in checked studies, unresolved V genes explain under half, and the rest has no known cause. Clonal size and the V and J genes are those of that table, whereas D and trimming came from the DNA. In all, the sample holds 100,000 or so clones, and over 75% of those were seen once. The ten largest account for 6.9% of the sample.

This sequence uses TRBV5-1 and TRBJ2-1; the D gene is perhaps TRBD2, from 7 matching bases. This TCR was sampled from a man aged 25-40 years in good health and CMV-seropositive. Sequences were obtained from PBMCs. The DNA sequence follows: TGCGCCAGCAGCGGCGACGGGGGGCCACCCTACAATGAGCAGTTCTTC. Translated, this gives CASSGDGGPPYNEQFF.